This TCR beta chain is from a study of regulatory T cells in long-lasting Graves disease. Time point indicated: persistent/refractory GD, antithyroid drugs over 5 years with positive TRAb. The TCR library used RNA extracted from PBMCs. In germline, CDR1 is SNHLY, CDR2 FYNNEI. V gave up 2 bases and J gave up 1 base; unmatched junction bases: 9. The CDR3 extends over 17 amino acids. HTBI primers from iRepertoire and Arm-PCR of CDR3 regions yielded the TCR beta libraries. TCRdb re-derived calls from the multiplex PCR reads in MiXCR, one entry per CDR3 protein. This sample has 400,000 to 450,000 distinct CDR3 sequences, with around a quarter found just once.

Here the sequenced sample was peripheral blood mononuclear cells (PBMCs), taken when the disease was refractory, from a patient treated with antithyroid drugs. The chain is built from TRBV2 and TRBJ2-7, with 9 bases aligning to TRBD1. The clonotype comes from a female donor with Graves disease. CDR3 loop: CASSELGGQGGSYEQYF. CDR3 bases: TGTGCCAGCAGTGAATTGGGGGGACAGGGAGGTTCCTACGAGCAGTACTTC.